This T cell receptor beta chain derives from a study of blood T cells in healthy people across ages. Study conclusions and caveats: Donor CMV status, an unknown factor, possibly confounded changes in expanded clonotypes.

It was approximately 10 milliliters of peripheral blood that were drawn from each donor. Regarding this clonotype: Its matching antigen is unknown.

Sample-barcoded 5' priming and a J-beta primer mix drove a second PCR of about 7 to 12 cycles. TCRdb analysed the 5' RACE reads with MiXCR anew, one entry per CDR3 protein. The sample holds 1.2 million to 1.5 million distinct CDR3 sequences, approximately 42% seen once. This clonotype was sampled from a young woman in good health. Sequencing was carried out using blood.

For the CDR3, the DNA is TGTGCCAGCAGCCCCACTGGGGGGGCTTACAATGAGCAGTACTTC. Translating it yields CASSPTGGAYNEQYF. This rearrangement joins TRBV16 to TRBJ2-5, with D possibly TRBD2 on 7 matching bases. The V and J ends lost 4 bases and 11 bases respectively, with 23 bases between them. This CDR3 region has 15 residues. CDR1 is KGHSY, CDR2 FQNENV, per germline.